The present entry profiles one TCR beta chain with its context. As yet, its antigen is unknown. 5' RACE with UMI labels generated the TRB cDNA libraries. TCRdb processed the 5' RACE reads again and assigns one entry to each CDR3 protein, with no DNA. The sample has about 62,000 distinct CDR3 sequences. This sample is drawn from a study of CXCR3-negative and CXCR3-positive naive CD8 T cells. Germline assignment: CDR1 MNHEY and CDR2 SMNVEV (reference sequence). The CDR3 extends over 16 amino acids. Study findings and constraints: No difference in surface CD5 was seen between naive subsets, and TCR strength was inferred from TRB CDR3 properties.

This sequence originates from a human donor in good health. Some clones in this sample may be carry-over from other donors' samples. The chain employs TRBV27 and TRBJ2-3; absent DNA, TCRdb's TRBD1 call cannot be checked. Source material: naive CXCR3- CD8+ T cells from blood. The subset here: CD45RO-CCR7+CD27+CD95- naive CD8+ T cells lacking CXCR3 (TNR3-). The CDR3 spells CASSYPPGRGTDTQYF.